Following are 7 T cell receptor beta chains from one sample sequenced in a study of neoadjuvant anti-PD-1 for oral cavity cancer (dated by TCRdb to about 2021). Library generation was performed with the immunoSEQ multiplex PCR assay. Entries here come from immuneACCESS through TCRdb and include only in-frame sequences with V and J called. Some clones fail to appear in such tables; in the studies checked, an unresolved V gene covers under half of the shortfall, and the cause of the remainder is unknown. Here the sample has 7,500 to 8,000 clones; 60% to 75% occur a single time. The ten largest clones capture 2.5% to 3% of the sample. The sample's time point, from its label and the paper: after neoadjuvant nivolumab, at surgical resection. The sample was PBMCs, taken after nivolumab (anti-PD-1) treatment. These receptors were obtained from a person aged 35-79 years with oral cavity squamous cell carcinoma.

J is TRBJ1-6 and V is TRBV19; D uncertain. The V gene's germline CDR1 is LNHDA and CDR2 SQIVND (reference sequence). Trimming took off 5 bases at V and 4 bases at J, with 18 bases between the two ends. The CDR3 sequence is 17 residues long. For the CDR3, the DNA is TGTGCCAGTAGTGAGACGGCCGCTCACCTTTATAATTCACCCCTCCACTTT. As protein: CASSETAAHLYNSPLHF. The complete variable domain, with remaining parts taken from reference TRBV19 and TRBJ1-6, reads DGGITQSPKYLFRKEGQNVTLSCEQNLNHDAMYWYRQDPGQGLRLIYYSQIVNDFQKGDIAEGYSVSREKKESFPLTVTSAQKNPTAFYLCASSETAAHLYNSPLHFGNGTRLTVT.

This clone was counted a single time. The chain combines TRBV11-3 with TRBJ2-7; 10 bases map to TRBD1. This CDR3 has 16 amino acids. V shed 1 base, J shed 3 bases, and the junction held 6 bases outside the gene matches. Germline CDR1 SGHNT, CDR2 YENEEA. CDR3 sequence (DNA): TGTGCCAGCAGCTTAGGGACGGGACAGGGGATCTACGAGCAGTACTTC. It translates to CASSLGTGQGIYEQYF.

This clone was seen only a few times. The chain is built from TRBV5-3 and TRBJ1-5; 12 bases are a match to TRBD1. TRBV5-3 is marked as an open reading frame, function uncertain. The CDR3 is made up of 14 amino acids. The V gene end was trimmed by 7 bases and the J gene end by 6 bases; junction bases not matched to a gene: 5. This CDR3 is CARLGQGAFQPQHF. The CDR3 nucleotides read TGTGCCAGACTGGGACAGGGGGCGTTTCAGCCCCAGCATTTT.

The V gene is TRBV6-5, the J gene TRBJ2-3; TRBD2 agrees at 10 bases. CDR3 size: 16 residues. Germline CDR1 is MNHEY and CDR2 is SVGAGI. J lost 4 bases, V lost 0 bases, and 4 bases had no gene match. This CDR3 is CASSYSAGGPADTQYF. As DNA, the CDR3 is TGTGCCAGCAGTTACTCAGCGGGGGGGCCGGCAGATACGCAGTATTTT.

CDR3 coding DNA: TGTGCCAGCGGCGGGCAAGCTAACTATGGCTACACCTTC. It is translated as CASGGQANYGYTF. V usage is TRBV6-5 and J usage is TRBJ1-2, with D hard to call. The CDR3 sequence is 13 residues long. Trimming removed 8 bases from V and 0 bases from J, with 10 bases in between. CDR1 is MNHEY, CDR2 SVGAGI, per germline.

This clone was counted between two and nine times. The rearrangement uses TRBV10-1 and TRBJ2-2, with unresolved D. CDR1 and CDR2 from the germline V gene are WNHNN and SYGVQD (reference sequence). V dropped 0 bases and J dropped 6 bases, with 8 bases sitting between them. The CDR3 sequence is 14 residues long. The CDR3 spells CASSESSEAGELFF. CDR3 in DNA: TGCGCCAGCAGTGAGTCCTCCGAGGCCGGGGAGCTGTTTTTT.

The chain combines TRBV6-1 with TRBJ1-5; no clear D. The CDR3 covers 13 residues. Germline loops: CDR1 MNHNS, CDR2 SASEGT. The V end was cut by 9 bases, the J end by 0 bases, with 9 bases between. The CDR3 loop is CASIDHSNQPQHF. The DNA of the CDR3 is TGTGCCAGTATTGATCATAGCAATCAGCCCCAGCATTTT.